The 9 T cell receptor beta chains reported below all come from one sample, sequenced in a study of blood T cell repertoires in COVID-19. Assay used: immunoSEQ multiplex PCR; TCRdb lists only in-frame clones, some missing. The data show 30,000 to 45,000 clones, with around 90% seen just once and roughly 7.2% held by the top ten. What was sequenced was peripheral blood. The receptors were sampled from a human donor in a cohort sampled during active COVID-19.

J is TRBJ2-7 and V is TRBV18, with TRBD1 matching 9 bases. The CDR3 loop spans 15 amino acids. J gave up 4 bases and V 3 bases, and 7 bases lay outside the gene matches. Germline CDR1 KGHSH, CDR2 LQKENI. CDR3 coding DNA: TGTGCCAGCTCACCGGTGGACAGGGGATTATACGAGCAGTACTTC. Amino acids: CASSPVDRGLYEQYF.

The chain has TRBV19 and TRBJ1-2; tentatively, D is TRBD1 (6 bases). There are 14 residues in the CDR3. Germline CDR1 is LNHDA and CDR2 is SQIVND (reference sequence). The V gene lost 7 bases and the J gene lost 3 bases, with 15 bases spanning the gap. This CDR3 is CASNQQGVHYGYTF. CDR3 coding DNA: TGTGCCAGTAACCAACAGGGAGTCCACTATGGCTACACCTTC.

V gene TRBV20-1 combines with J gene TRBJ2-5; 7 nucleotides match TRBD2. The CDR3 has 15 residues. V lost 3 bases and J lost 5; bases outside the gene matches: 12. CDR1 is DFQATT, CDR2 SNEGSKA, per germline (reference sequence). CDR3 protein: CSASSDGRTGETQYF. The CDR3 nucleotides read TGCAGTGCTAGTTCCGACGGGAGGACTGGGGAGACCCAGTACTTC.

V usage is TRBV9 and J usage is TRBJ2-7; TRBD1 matches 7 bases. The CDR3 loop spans 15 amino acids. V lost 0 bases to trimming and J lost 0 bases; unmatched junction nucleotides: 3. Germline V gene sequence: CDR1 SGDLS, CDR2 YYNGEE. CDR3 sequence (DNA): TGTGCCAGCAGCGTAGAGGGGGCGAGCTCCTACGAGCAGTACTTC. Amino acid sequence: CASSVEGASSYEQYF.

The chain joins TRBV2 to TRBJ2-7, with TRBD1 matching 9 bases. The CDR3 has 13 residues. Unmatched junction bases numbered 3, after V lost 4 bases and J lost 5 bases. Germline V gene lookup returns CDR1 SNHLY and CDR2 FYNNEI. The CDR3 DNA is TGTGCCAGCAGTGGACAGGGGGTAAACGAGCAGTACTTC. This translates into CASSGQGVNEQYF.

Note on this clone: The junction differs from germline at one of its ends, possibly a read error. The chain has TRBV5-4 and TRBJ2-7; possible D gene TRBD2, 6 bases. Germline-derived CDR1 and CDR2 are SGHNT and YYREEE (reference sequence). CDR3 length equals 17 residues. The DNA for the CDR3 is TGTGCCAGCAGCTTGGCGGCCGGCGGGACTGCCTCCAACGAGCAGTACTTC. Translated: CASSLAAGGTASNEQYF.

The chain combines TRBV7-3 with TRBJ2-3; a weak D match, TRBD2 (6 bases). The CDR3 totals 14 residues. The germline V gene encodes CDR1 SGHTA and CDR2 FQGTGA. The ends were cut back, 2 bases at V and 4 bases at J, with 10 bases in the middle. The CDR3 DNA sequence: TGTGCCAGCAGCTTACTGGGACTCTCAGATACGCAGTATTTT. Translation gives CASSLLGLSDTQYF.

V is TRBV2 and J is TRBJ2-7; 9 nucleotides agree with TRBD1. Per the germline V gene, CDR1 is SNHLY and CDR2 is FYNNEI. Trimming cost V 8 bases and J 3 bases; bases outside gene matches: 8. The CDR3 runs 14 residues. CDR3 nucleotides: TGTGCCAGCGGAAGTACGGGACAGGGCTACGAGCAGTACTTC. Translated: CASGSTGQGYEQYF.

The chain carries TRBV5-4 and TRBJ2-3, with TRBD2 matching 9 bases. V was clipped by 2 bases and J by 4 bases; unmatched bases: 5. The germline V gene encodes CDR1 SGHNT and CDR2 YYREEE (reference sequence). The CDR3 is made up of 15 amino acids. CDR3 amino acids: CASSFPGLAADTQYF. The CDR3 DNA sequence: TGTGCCAGCAGCTTCCCGGGACTAGCAGCAGATACGCAGTATTTT. The complete variable domain, with remaining parts taken from reference TRBV5-4 and TRBJ2-3, reads ETGVTQSPTHLIKTRGQQVTLRCSSQSGHNTVSWYQQALGQGPQFIFQYYREEENGRGNFPPRFSGLQFPNYSSELNVNALELDDSALYLCASSFPGLAADTQYFGPGTRLTVL.